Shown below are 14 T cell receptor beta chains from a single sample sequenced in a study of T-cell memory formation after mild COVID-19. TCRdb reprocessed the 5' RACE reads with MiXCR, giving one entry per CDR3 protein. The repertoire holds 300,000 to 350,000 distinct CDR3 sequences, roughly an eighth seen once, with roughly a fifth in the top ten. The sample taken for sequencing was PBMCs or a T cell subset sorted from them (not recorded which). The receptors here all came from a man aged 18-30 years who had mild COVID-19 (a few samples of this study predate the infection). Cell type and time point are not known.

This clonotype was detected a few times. The CDR3 DNA reads as TGTGCCACCAGTGATCAGGGATCCGGGGAGCTGTTTTTT. This codes for CATSDQGSGELFF. The gene calls are TRBV24-1 and TRBJ2-2; possibly TRBD1 for D (5 bases). The CDR3 totals 13 residues. The V gene's germline CDR1 is KGHDR and CDR2 SFDVKD. V was trimmed by 3 bases and J by 6 bases, leaving 7 bases between them.

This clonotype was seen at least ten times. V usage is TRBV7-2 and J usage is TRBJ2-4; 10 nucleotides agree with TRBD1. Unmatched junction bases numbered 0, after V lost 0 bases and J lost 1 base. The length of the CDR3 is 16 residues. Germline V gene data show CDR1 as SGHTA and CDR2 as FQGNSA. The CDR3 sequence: CASSLAGQGAKNIQYF. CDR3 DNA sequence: TGTGCCAGCAGCTTAGCGGGACAGGGGGCCAAAAACATTCAGTACTTC.

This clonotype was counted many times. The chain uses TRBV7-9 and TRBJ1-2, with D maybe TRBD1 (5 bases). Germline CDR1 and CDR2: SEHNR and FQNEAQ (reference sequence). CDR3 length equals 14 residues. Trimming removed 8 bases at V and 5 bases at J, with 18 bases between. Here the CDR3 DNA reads TGTGCCAGCGATTTAGTCGGGGCCCCTTATGGCTACACCTTC. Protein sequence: CASDLVGAPYGYTF.

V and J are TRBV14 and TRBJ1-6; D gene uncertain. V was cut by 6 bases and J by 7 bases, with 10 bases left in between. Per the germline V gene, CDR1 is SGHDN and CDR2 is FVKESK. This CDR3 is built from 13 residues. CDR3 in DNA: TGTGCCAGCAGAGGGCAGCTAAATTCACCCCTCCACTTT. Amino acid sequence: CASRGQLNSPLHF.

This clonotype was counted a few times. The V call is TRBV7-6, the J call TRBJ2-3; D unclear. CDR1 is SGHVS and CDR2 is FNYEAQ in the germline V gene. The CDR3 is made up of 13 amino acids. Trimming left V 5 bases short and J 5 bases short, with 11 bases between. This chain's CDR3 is CASSPPQGDTQYF. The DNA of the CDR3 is TGTGCCAGCAGCCCCCCCCAAGGAGATACGCAGTATTTT.

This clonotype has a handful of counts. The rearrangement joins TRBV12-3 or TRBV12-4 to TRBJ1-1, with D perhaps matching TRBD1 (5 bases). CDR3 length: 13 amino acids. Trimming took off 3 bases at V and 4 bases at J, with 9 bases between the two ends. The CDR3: CASSLKRGTEAFF. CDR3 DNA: TGTGCCAGCAGTTTGAAGAGGGGCACTGAAGCTTTCTTT.

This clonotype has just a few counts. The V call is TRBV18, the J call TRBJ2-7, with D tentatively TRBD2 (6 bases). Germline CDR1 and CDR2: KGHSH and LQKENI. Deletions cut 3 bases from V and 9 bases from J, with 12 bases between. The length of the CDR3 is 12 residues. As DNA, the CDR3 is TGTGCCAGCTCACCCGGACCGGGGGTGCAGTACGTC. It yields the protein CASSPGPGVQYV.

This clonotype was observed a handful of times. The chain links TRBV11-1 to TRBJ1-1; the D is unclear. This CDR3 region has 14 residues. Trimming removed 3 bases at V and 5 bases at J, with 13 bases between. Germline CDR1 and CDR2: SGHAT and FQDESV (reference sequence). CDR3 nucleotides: TGTGCCAGCAGCTTGGCAGCATGGGTAACTGAAGCTTTCTTT. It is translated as CASSLAAWVTEAFF.

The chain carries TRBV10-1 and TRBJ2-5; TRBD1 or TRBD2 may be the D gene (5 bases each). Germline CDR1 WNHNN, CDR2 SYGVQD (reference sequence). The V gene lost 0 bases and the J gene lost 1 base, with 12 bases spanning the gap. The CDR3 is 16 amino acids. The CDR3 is CASSESWGILQETQYF. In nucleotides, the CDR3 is TGCGCCAGCAGTGAGTCTTGGGGGATCCTCCAAGAGACCCAGTACTTC.

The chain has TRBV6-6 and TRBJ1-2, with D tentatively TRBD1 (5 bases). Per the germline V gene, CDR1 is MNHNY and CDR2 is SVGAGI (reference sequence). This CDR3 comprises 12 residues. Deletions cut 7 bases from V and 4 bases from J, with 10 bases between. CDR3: CASTPGPYGYTF. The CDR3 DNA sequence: TGTGCCAGCACTCCAGGGCCCTATGGCTACACCTTC.

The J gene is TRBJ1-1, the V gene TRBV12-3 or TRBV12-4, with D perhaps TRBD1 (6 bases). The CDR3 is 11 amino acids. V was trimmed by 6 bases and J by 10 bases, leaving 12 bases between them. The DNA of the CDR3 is TGTGCCAGCAGGAACAGGGCCCGAGCTTTCTTT. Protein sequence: CASRNRARAFF.

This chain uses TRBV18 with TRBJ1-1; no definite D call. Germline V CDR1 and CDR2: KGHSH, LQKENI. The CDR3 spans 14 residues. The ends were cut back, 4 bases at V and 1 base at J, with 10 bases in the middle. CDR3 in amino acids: CASSQAAANTEAFF. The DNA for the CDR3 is TGTGCCAGCTCACAGGCGGCGGCGAACACTGAAGCTTTCTTT.

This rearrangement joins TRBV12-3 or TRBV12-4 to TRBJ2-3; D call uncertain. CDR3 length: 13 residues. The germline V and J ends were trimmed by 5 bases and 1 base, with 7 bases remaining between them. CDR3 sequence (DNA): TGTGCCAGCAGTATTCGTGGCACAGATACGCAGTATTTT. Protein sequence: CASSIRGTDTQYF.

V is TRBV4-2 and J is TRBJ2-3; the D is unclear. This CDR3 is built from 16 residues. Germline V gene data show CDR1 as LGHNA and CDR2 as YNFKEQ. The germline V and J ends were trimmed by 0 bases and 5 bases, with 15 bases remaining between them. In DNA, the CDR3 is TGTGCCAGCAGCCAAGATGCCTCAGGAATTGGAGATACGCAGTATTTT. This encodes CASSQDASGIGDTQYF.